One and the same sample provided the 11 T cell receptor beta chains below, sequenced in a study of human T cells and chemical hapten exposure. Total RNA was isolated from unfractionated whole blood. A single record per CDR3 protein comes from TCRdb applying MiXCR to the 5' RACE reads. The table includes 120,000 to 150,000 distinct CDR3 sequences, roughly 4.1% detected once. These receptors were taken from a female donor in good health.

This clonotype was counted ten times or more. The chain has TRBV11-3 and TRBJ2-1; TRBD2 aligns across 8 bases. This CDR3 comprises 15 residues. Trimming took 2 bases from V and 4 from J; bases not matched to a gene: 4. Per germline, CDR1 SGHNT and CDR2 YENEEA. Written as DNA, the CDR3 is TGTGCCAGCAGCTTACATAGCGGGGAGTACAATGAGCAGTTCTTC. This codes for CASSLHSGEYNEQFF.

Ten or more counts support this clonotype. The rearrangement uses TRBV12-3 or TRBV12-4 and TRBJ2-3; a weak D match, TRBD2 (6 bases). The V and J ends lost 5 bases and 2 bases respectively, with 20 bases between them. The CDR3 spans 17 residues. CDR3 sequence: CASSPQDYPRTTDTQYF. For the CDR3, the DNA is TGTGCCAGCAGTCCCCAGGACTATCCGAGGACCACAGATACGCAGTATTTT.

Ten or more counts support this clonotype. This chain connects TRBV7-8 to TRBJ1-1; the D is unclear. V gave up 1 base and J gave up 5 bases, with 8 bases separating them. The CDR3 is 13 amino acids. Germline CDR1 SGHVS, CDR2 FQNEAQ. DNA of the CDR3: TGTGCCAGCAGCTTAGTGGGTAGTACTGAAGCTTTCTTT. Amino acids: CASSLVGSTEAFF.

This clonotype has ten or more counts. The V gene is TRBV18, the J gene TRBJ2-5; 10 bases are shared with TRBD2. The germline V gene encodes CDR1 KGHSH and CDR2 LQKENI. CDR3 size: 16 residues. Unmatched junction bases numbered 9, after V lost 4 bases and J lost 4 bases. CDR3 bases: TGTGCCAGCTCACTAAACAGCGGGGGGGCAAGAGAGACCCAGTACTTC. Its protein is CASSLNSGGARETQYF.

This clonotype was counted many times. This chain connects TRBV5-5 to TRBJ2-5; 8 bases are shared with TRBD1. From germline, CDR1 is SGHKS and CDR2 YYEKEE (reference sequence). CDR3 length: 15 residues. The junction had 7 bases not matched to a gene; V was cut back by 4 bases and J by 2 bases. The CDR3 nucleotides are TGTGCCAGCAGCATACGGACAGGGAGTCAAGAGACCCAGTACTTC. It encodes CASSIRTGSQETQYF.

The chain joins TRBV6-6 to TRBJ1-5; maybe TRBD1 (5 bases). In germline, CDR1 is MNHNY, CDR2 SVGAGI (reference sequence). Trimming pared 4 bases from V and 2 bases from J, leaving 12 bases between. This CDR3 has 15 amino acids. The CDR3 sequence: CASSLSRDGNQPQHF. In DNA form, the CDR3 reads TGTGCCAGCAGTTTGTCCCGGGACGGCAATCAGCCCCAGCATTTT.

The rearrangement links TRBV5-1 to TRBJ2-3; D possibly corresponds to TRBD2 (5 bases). CDR3 length: 14 amino acids. Between the trimmed V and J ends, which lost 4 bases and 4 bases, there was a span of 13 bases. CDR1 is SGHRS and CDR2 is YFSETQ in the germline V gene. The CDR3 region is CASSARTCSDTQYF. CDR3 sequence (DNA): TGCGCCAGCAGCGCCCGGACTTGTTCAGATACGCAGTATTTT.

This clonotype was picked up many times. V gene TRBV5-1 combines with J gene TRBJ2-3, with 14 bases fitting TRBD2. CDR3 length: 15 amino acids. V lost 4 bases, J lost 4 bases, and 2 bases stayed unmatched. The V gene's germline CDR1 is SGHRS and CDR2 YFSETQ. CDR3 sequence reads: CASSAGLAGADTQYF. The CDR3 region has the DNA TGCGCCAGCAGCGCGGGACTAGCGGGGGCAGATACGCAGTATTTT. The variable domain in full, completed from reference TRBV5-1 and TRBJ2-3, reads KAGVTQTPRYLIKTRGQQVTLSCSPISGHRSVSWYQQTPGQGLQFLFEYFSETQRNKGNFPGRFSGRQFSNSRSEMNVSTLELGDSALYLCASSAGLAGADTQYFGPGTRLTVL.

In this sample, this clonotype turned up a few times. The CDR3 DNA is TGTGCCAGCAGCTTAGTGGTGGGGGAAGCTTTCTTT. Translated: CASSLVVGEAFF. V usage is TRBV7-2 and J usage is TRBJ1-1, with no clear D. Trimming removed 1 base from V and 8 bases from J, with 8 bases in between. The germline V gene has CDR1 SGHTA and CDR2 FQGNSA. The CDR3 sequence is 12 residues long.

This clonotype has at least ten counts. This chain connects TRBV7-3 to TRBJ2-7; TRBD2 agrees at 7 bases. The V and J ends lost 3 bases and 3 bases, in that order; junction bases with no gene match: 2. Germline V CDR1 and CDR2: SGHTA, FQGTGA. The CDR3 has 13 amino acids. DNA for the CDR3: TGTGCCAGCAGCTTCGGGAGGCACTACGAGCAGTACTTC. This codes for CASSFGRHYEQYF.

The sample holds many counts of this clonotype. The chain couples TRBV20-1 to TRBJ1-5; the D gene is possibly TRBD1 (6 bases). V was shortened by 1 base and J by 5 bases, with 15 bases between the two germline ends. The CDR3 contains 15 residues. Per the germline V gene, CDR1 is DFQATT and CDR2 is SNEGSKA (reference sequence). This chain's CDR3 is CSARVGRGAHQPQHF. DNA of the CDR3: TGCAGTGCTAGAGTTGGACGGGGGGCACATCAGCCCCAGCATTTT.